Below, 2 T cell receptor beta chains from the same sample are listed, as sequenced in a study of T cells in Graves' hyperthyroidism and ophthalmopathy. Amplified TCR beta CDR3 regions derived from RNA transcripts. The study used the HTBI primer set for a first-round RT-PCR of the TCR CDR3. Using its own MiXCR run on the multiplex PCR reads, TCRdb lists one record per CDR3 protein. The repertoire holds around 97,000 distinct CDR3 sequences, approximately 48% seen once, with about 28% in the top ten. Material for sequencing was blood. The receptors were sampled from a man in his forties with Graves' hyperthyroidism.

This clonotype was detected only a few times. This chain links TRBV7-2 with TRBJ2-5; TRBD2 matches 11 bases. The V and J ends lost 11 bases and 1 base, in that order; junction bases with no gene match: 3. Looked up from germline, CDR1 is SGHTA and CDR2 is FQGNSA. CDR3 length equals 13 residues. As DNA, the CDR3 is TGTGCCCGCGGGACTAGCGGCCAAGAGACCCAGTACTTC. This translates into CARGTSGQETQYF. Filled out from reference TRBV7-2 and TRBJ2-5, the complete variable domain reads GAGVSQSPSNKVTEKGKDVELRCDPISGHTALYWYRQSLGQGLEFLIYFQGNSAPDKSGLPSDRFSAERTGGSVSTLTIQRTQQEDSAVYLCARGTSGQETQYFGPGTRLLVL.

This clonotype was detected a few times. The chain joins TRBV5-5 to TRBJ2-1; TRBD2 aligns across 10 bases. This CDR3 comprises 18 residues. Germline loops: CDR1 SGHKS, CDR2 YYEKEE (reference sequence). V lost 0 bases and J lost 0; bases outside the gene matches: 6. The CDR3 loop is CASSLGSGGPSSYNEQFF. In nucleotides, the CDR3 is TGTGCCAGCAGCTTGGGTAGCGGGGGGCCTAGCTCCTACAATGAGCAGTTCTTC.